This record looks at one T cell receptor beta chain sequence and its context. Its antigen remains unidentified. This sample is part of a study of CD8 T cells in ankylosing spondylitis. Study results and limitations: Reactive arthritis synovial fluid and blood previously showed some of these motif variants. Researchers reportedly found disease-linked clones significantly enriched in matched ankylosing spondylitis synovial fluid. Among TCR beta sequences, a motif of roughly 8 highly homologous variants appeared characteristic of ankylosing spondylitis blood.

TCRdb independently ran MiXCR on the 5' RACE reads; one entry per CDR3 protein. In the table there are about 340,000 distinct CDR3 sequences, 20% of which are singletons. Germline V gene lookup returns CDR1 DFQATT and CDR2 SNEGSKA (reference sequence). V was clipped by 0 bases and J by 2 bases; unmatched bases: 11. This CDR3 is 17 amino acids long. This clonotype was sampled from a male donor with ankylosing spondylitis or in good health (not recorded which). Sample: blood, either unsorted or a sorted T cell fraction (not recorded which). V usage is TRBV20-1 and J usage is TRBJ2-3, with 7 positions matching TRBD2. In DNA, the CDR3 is TGCAGTGCTAGAGATCGCCTAGCGGCGACGGACACAGATACGCAGTATTTT. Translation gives CSARDRLAATDTDTQYF.